The 4 T cell receptor beta chains reported below all come from one sample, sequenced in a study of spatial heterogeneity in lung cancer. TCRdb redid the calling of the 5' RACE reads with MiXCR, one entry per CDR3 protein. The sample holds 1,800 or so distinct CDR3 sequences, about 5.7% seen once. No antigens are known for them. Study-level points and caveats: Counts of expanded alpha and beta TCRs within tumors tracked the tumor nonsynonymous mutation count.

Time point indicated: sample taken at primary tumor resection. The sequencing here drew on lung tumor tissue, taken at surgery. The receptors were gathered from a male donor with early-stage non-small cell lung cancer.

This clonotype is labeled as large. V and J are TRBV7-9 and TRBJ1-1; D may be TRBD1 (6 bases). The V and J ends lost 4 bases and 2 bases respectively, with 20 bases between them. CDR1 and CDR2 (germline): SEHNR, FQNEAQ (reference sequence). The CDR3 totals 17 residues. The CDR3 here is CASSSGGTGSRNTEAFF. CDR3 sequence (DNA): TGTGCCAGCAGCTCCGGAGGAACAGGGAGTCGAAACACTGAAGCTTTCTTT.

In its sample, this clonotype ranks as medium-sized. The chain combines TRBV29-1 with TRBJ2-2; the D gene is possibly TRBD1 (6 bases). The CDR3 has 13 amino acids. The V end lost 7 bases, the J end lost 2 bases, and 11 bases lay between the germline ends. The germline gives CDR1 SQVTM, CDR2 ANQGSEA. CDR3 amino acids: CSGGRGNTGELFF. The CDR3 bases are TGCAGCGGTGGCAGGGGAAACACCGGGGAGCTGTTTTTT.

This clonotype is medium-sized. J is TRBJ2-7 and V is TRBV5-4; the D gene is possibly TRBD2 (6 bases). There are 13 residues in the CDR3. CDR1 is SGHNT and CDR2 is YYREEE in the germline V gene (reference sequence). V was trimmed by 4 bases and J by 1 base, leaving 9 bases between them. DNA for the CDR3: TGTGCCAGCAGCCCGGCGGGGTCCTACGAGCAGTACTTC. This codes for CASSPAGSYEQYF.

This clonotype was observed a handful of times. The chain is built from TRBV4-2 and TRBJ2-3; D not certain. The germline V gene encodes CDR1 LGHNA and CDR2 YNFKEQ. V was cut by 4 bases and J by 3 bases, with 17 bases left in between. This CDR3 has 16 residues. The CDR3 sequence: CASSPLGLVKTDTQYF. The DNA for the CDR3 is TGTGCCAGCAGCCCCCTTGGCCTAGTCAAGACAGATACGCAGTATTTT.